The 20 T cell receptor beta chains reported below all come from one sample, sequenced in a study of metastatic and nonmetastatic thyroid tumors. Not a single patient had been given any form of treatment at any point before undergoing thyroid surgery. TCRdb redid the clone calls on the PCR reads using MiXCR. The table has about 38,000 clones, around 27% seen once. The material sequenced was blood. All receptors derive from a male donor with papillary thyroid cancer or a benign thyroid nodule (not recorded which). Some clones in this sample may be carry-over from other donors' samples.

The rearrangement uses TRBV11-3 and TRBJ1-1, with D unclear. Germline CDR1 is SGHNT and CDR2 is YENEEA. The CDR3 covers 13 residues. V lost 7 bases and J 1 base, leaving 10 bases between the germline ends. CDR3 in amino acids: CASILWGNTEAFF. CDR3 in DNA: TGTGCCAGCATCCTGTGGGGGAACACTGAAGCTTTCTTT.

The chain joins TRBV6-1 to TRBJ1-3; TRBD1 agrees at 7 bases. V shed 0 bases, J shed 2 bases, and the junction held 7 bases outside the gene matches. The CDR3 is made up of 17 amino acids. CDR1 is MNHNS and CDR2 is SASEGT in the germline V gene. Here the CDR3 DNA reads TGTGCCAGCAGTGAAGCGCTTCTCAGGGGGACTGGAAACACCATATATTTT. Its protein product is CASSEALLRGTGNTIYF.

This clone was counted many times. The chain has TRBV5-4 and TRBJ2-7; D ambiguous. The CDR3 loop spans 12 amino acids. Trimming took 4 bases from V and 0 from J, leaving 5 bases between them. The germline CDR1 and CDR2 sequences are SGHNT and YYREEE (reference sequence). The CDR3 bases are TGTGCCAGCAGCCAGGACTCCTACGAGCAGTACTTC. It translates to CASSQDSYEQYF. The whole variable domain, filled in from reference TRBV5-4 and TRBJ2-7, reads ETGVTQSPTHLIKTRGQQVTLRCSSQSGHNTVSWYQQALGQGPQFIFQYYREEENGRGNFPPRFSGLQFPNYSSELNVNALELDDSALYLCASSQDSYEQYFGPGTRLTVT.

By proportion, this clone is medium-sized. The chain links TRBV28 to TRBJ2-7, with 10 bases fitting TRBD1. V shed 4 bases, J shed 7 bases, and the junction held 10 bases outside the gene matches. The CDR3 extends over 15 amino acids. The germline gives CDR1 MDHEN, CDR2 SYDVKM. The CDR3 protein is CASSSQTGTGEEQYF. In nucleotides, the CDR3 is TGTGCCAGCAGTTCGCAAACCGGGACAGGGGAAGAGCAGTACTTC. Full variable domain (remainder filled in from reference TRBV28 and TRBJ2-7): DVKVTQSSRYLVKRTGEKVFLECVQDMDHENMFWYRQDPGLGLRLIYFSYDVKMKEKGDIPEGYSVSREKKERFSLILESASTNQTSMYLCASSSQTGTGEEQYFGPGTRLTVT.

This clone was recorded at least ten times. The rearrangement joins TRBV27 to TRBJ2-3, with D hard to call. This CDR3 is 14 amino acids long. V was pared by 9 bases and J by 2 bases, with 15 bases between. The V gene's germline CDR1 is MNHEY and CDR2 SMNVEV (reference sequence). This CDR3 is CASSVGPTTDTQYF. The CDR3 DNA sequence: TGTGCCAGTTCCGTCGGCCCCACCACAGATACGCAGTATTTT.

The chain employs TRBV28 and TRBJ2-1; TRBD2 matches at 9 bases. Germline V gene sequence: CDR1 MDHEN, CDR2 SYDVKM. V lost 6 bases to trimming and J lost 15 bases; unmatched junction nucleotides: 6. The CDR3 is 11 residues long. The CDR3 bases are TGTGCCAGCAGACGTACTAGCGGGTGGTTCTTC. Encoded protein: CASRRTSGWFF.

The V and J genes are TRBV5-1 and TRBJ2-2, with a weak D call TRBD1 (6 bases). The V end lost 3 bases, the J end lost 9 bases, and 9 bases lay between the germline ends. Germline V CDR1 and CDR2: SGHRS, YFSETQ. The CDR3 loop spans 12 amino acids. CDR3 amino acids: CASSSTGRELFF. The CDR3 DNA is TGCGCCAGCAGCTCTACAGGGCGGGAGCTGTTTTTT.

This clone was counted ten times or more. The chain employs TRBV28 and TRBJ2-4, with 9 bases lining up with TRBD2. Germline V gene data show CDR1 as MDHEN and CDR2 as SYDVKM. The CDR3 runs 14 residues. Unmatched junction bases numbered 4, after V lost 7 bases and J lost 3 bases. DNA for the CDR3: TGTGCCAGCACTAGCGGGGCAGGCAAAAACATTCAGTACTTC. This codes for CASTSGAGKNIQYF.

In this sample, this clone turned up many times. The rearrangement uses TRBV19 and TRBJ1-6; TRBD1 agrees at 7 bases. The J segment lost 9 bases and the V segment lost 5 bases, leaving 13 bases of the junction unmatched. The germline V gene encodes CDR1 LNHDA and CDR2 SQIVND (reference sequence). This CDR3 has 16 amino acids. In nucleotides, the CDR3 is TGTGCCAGTAGTGCGGGGACAGCTTGGCAAGCTTCACCCCTCCACTTT. This gives the protein CASSAGTAWQASPLHF.

This clone came up many times. This sequence joins TRBV28 and TRBJ2-1, with TRBD2 matching 7 bases. CDR1 MDHEN and CDR2 SYDVKM come from the germline V gene. Trimming cost V 4 bases and J 4 bases; bases outside gene matches: 13. CDR3 length equals 17 residues. The CDR3 is CASSSLNLLARYNEQFF. The CDR3 bases are TGTGCCAGCAGTTCCCTCAACTTACTAGCGCGATACAATGAGCAGTTCTTC.

The rearrangement joins TRBV6-1 to TRBJ2-2; D is possibly TRBD1 or TRBD2 (5 bases each). The CDR3 sequence is 13 residues long. Trimming shortened V by 6 bases and J by 7 bases, and 12 bases separated the two germline ends. The V gene's germline CDR1 is MNHNS and CDR2 SASEGT. The CDR3 reads CASRRGQGGELFF. The CDR3 nucleotides are TGTGCCAGCAGAAGAGGGCAGGGCGGGGAGCTGTTTTTT.

The chain has TRBV3-1 and TRBJ1-2; no clear D gene. The ends were cut back, 1 base at V and 5 bases at J, with 20 bases in the middle. This CDR3 contains 17 residues. Germline V gene lookup returns CDR1 LGHDT and CDR2 YNNKEL (reference sequence). The CDR3: CASSQVSAGEFAYGYTF. The CDR3 DNA reads TGTGCCAGCAGCCAAGTGTCAGCCGGCGAGTTTGCTTATGGCTACACCTTC.

The J gene is TRBJ2-5, the V gene TRBV20-1; 8 bases match TRBD1. The CDR3 totals 15 residues. Germline V gene lookup returns CDR1 DFQATT and CDR2 SNEGSKA (reference sequence). V was pared by 0 bases and J by 5 bases, with 8 bases of the junction left unmatched. The CDR3 reads CSARERTGGRETQYF. CDR3 nucleotide sequence: TGCAGTGCTAGAGAACGTACAGGGGGAAGGGAGACCCAGTACTTC.

This clone was detected a few times. This chain uses TRBV7-6 with TRBJ1-2, with 7 bases fitting TRBD1. CDR3 length: 14 residues. The junction had 3 bases not matched to a gene; V was cut back by 1 base and J by 4 bases. Germline-derived CDR1 and CDR2 are SGHVS and FNYEAQ. DNA for the CDR3: TGTGCCAGCAGCTTAGACAGGGGATCCTATGGCTACACCTTC. Its translation is CASSLDRGSYGYTF.

The chain combines TRBV11-3 with TRBJ2-7; unclear D gene. The CDR3 length is 13 residues. Trimming shortened V by 2 bases and J by 4 bases, and 9 bases separated the two germline ends. The germline CDR1 and CDR2 sequences are SGHNT and YENEEA. The DNA for the CDR3 is TGTGCCAGCAGCTTATCCTCCGGGTACGAGCAGTACTTC. Protein product: CASSLSSGYEQYF.

The V call is TRBV11-1, the J call TRBJ2-7; D possibly matches TRBD1 or TRBD2 (5 bases each). Germline CDR1 reads SGHAT; CDR2 reads FQDESV (reference sequence). Trimming stripped 5 bases from V and 3 bases from J, with 14 bases between. This CDR3 has 14 amino acids. The CDR3 is CASSNRGVVYEQYF. CDR3 nucleotide sequence: TGTGCCAGCAGCAACAGAGGGGTAGTCTACGAGCAGTACTTC.

This clone was observed a few times. The rearrangement uses TRBV27 and TRBJ2-7; 8 bases match TRBD1. Losses at the gene ends were 7 bases for V and 10 bases for J; bases not matched to a gene: 15. The germline gives CDR1 MNHEY, CDR2 SMNVEV (reference sequence). The CDR3 spans 14 residues. In DNA, the CDR3 is TGTGCCAGCAAACCGGGACAGGAGTTCGTAGATCAGTACTTC. Encoded protein: CASKPGQEFVDQYF.

The chain joins TRBV7-6 to TRBJ2-1; 8 bases fit TRBD1. Germline values: CDR1 SGHVS, CDR2 FNYEAQ. V shed 2 bases, J shed 4 bases, and the junction held 1 base outside the gene matches. The CDR3 extends over 14 amino acids. CDR3 region: CASSLRTGYNEQFF. The CDR3 DNA reads TGTGCCAGCAGCTTACGGACAGGGTACAATGAGCAGTTCTTC.

The chain uses TRBV11-1 and TRBJ2-2; possible D gene TRBD2, 6 bases. This CDR3 is built from 17 residues. CDR1 is SGHAT, CDR2 FQDESV, per germline (reference sequence). V shed 4 bases and J shed 6 bases, with 21 bases lying between them. The CDR3 nucleotides are TGTGCCAGCAGCTATTTCTTAGGAGGGATTAACGCCGGGGAGCTGTTTTTT. Its protein is CASSYFLGGINAGELFF.

The J gene is TRBJ2-2, the V gene TRBV7-3; D is tentatively TRBD1 or TRBD2 (6 bases each). Germline V CDR1 and CDR2: SGHTA, FQGTGA. V lost 2 bases to trimming and J lost 2 bases, with 9 bases between them. The CDR3 contains 15 residues. The CDR3 DNA follows: TGTGCCAGCAGCTTAGTGGGGGGCAACACCGGGGAGCTGTTTTTT. This encodes CASSLVGGNTGELFF.